This T cell receptor beta chain derives from a study of shared clonotypes between healthy human individuals. The assay ran at deep level. Assay used: immunoSEQ multiplex PCR; TCRdb lists only in-frame clones, some missing. Of 400,000 to 600,000 clones listed, about 85% are singletons. CDR1 is LNHDA, CDR2 SQIVND, per germline (reference sequence). V was clipped by 1 base and J by 2 bases, with 3 bases between them. CDR3 length: 13 amino acids. Regarding this clone: Its antigen is unknown. Other DNA sequences within the sample encode an identical CDR3.

Overall study findings and caveats: Owing to a small donor count, the genetic and exposure-history diversity represented was limited.

The source material was PBMCs. This chain joins TRBV19 and TRBJ1-5, with no clear D. This TCR was sampled from a woman aged 40 to 50 in good health. Some clones in this sample may be carry-over from other donors' samples. The DNA for the CDR3 is TGTGCCAGTAGTATAGGTGGCAATCAGCCCCAGCATTTT. Encoded protein: CASSIGGNQPQHF.